Listed below are T cell receptor beta chains from one sample, sequenced in a study of early T cells in non-severe SARS-CoV-2 infection. TCRdb re-called the 5' RACE reads with MiXCR, one entry per CDR3 protein. The sample yields fewer than 85,000 distinct CDR3 sequences, about a sixth seen once. Sequencing input: whole blood. The receptors were gathered from an adult who was a healthcare worker with PCR-confirmed SARS-CoV-2 infection or an uninfected control (not recorded which). Each CDR3 is given with its conserved first and last residue. D genes are given only for firm matches. Size is stated for part of the rows, as once, few or many counts, or as a class when the clone is expanded.

size	D	V	J	CDR3	DNA
-	TRBD1	TRBV11-2	TRBJ1-5	CASHRTDRRPYSNQPQHF	TGTGCCAGCCACAGAACGGACAGGCGACCCTATAGCAATCAGCCCCAGCATTTT
-	-	TRBV19	TRBJ1-2	CASSIAPGGGYTF	TGTGCCAGTAGTATAGCCCCGGGGGGAGGCTACACCTTC
many	-	TRBV3-1	TRBJ1-2	CASSQDLGQPYGYTF	TGTGCCAGCAGCCAAGATCTAGGACAACCCTATGGCTACACCTTC
-	-	TRBV28	TRBJ2-5	CASSLGTPIETQYF	TGTGCCAGCAGTTTAGGGACCCCAATAGAGACCCAGTACTTC
-	TRBD2	TRBV20-1	TRBJ2-3	CSAGTRGSTDTQYF	TGCAGTGCCGGGACTAGGGGTAGCACAGATACGCAGTATTTT
few	TRBD1	TRBV6-1	TRBJ2-1	CASTPTGGDYNEQFF	TGTGCCAGCACCCCCACAGGGGGCGACTACAATGAGCAGTTCTTC
few	TRBD2	TRBV13	TRBJ2-3	CASSLLAGGPLNTQYF	TGTGCCAGCAGCTTATTAGCGGGGGGGCCCTTGAATACGCAGTATTTT
few	-	TRBV7-8	TRBJ2-7	CASSLVDSSYEQYF	TGTGCCAGCAGCTTAGTTGACAGTTCCTACGAGCAGTACTTC
-	-	TRBV11-2	TRBJ2-7	CASSLKRVDEQYF	TGTGCCAGCAGCTTAAAGCGGGTAGACGAGCAGTACTTC
-	-	TRBV18	TRBJ1-4	CASSPGWEGWSEKLFF	TGTGCCAGCTCACCCGGCTGGGAGGGTTGGAGTGAAAAACTGTTTTTT
-	-	TRBV19	TRBJ1-4	CASSVRDGNEKLFF	TGTGCCAGTAGCGTCCGGGACGGGAATGAAAAACTGTTTTTT
-	-	TRBV4-1	TRBJ1-1	CASSQESRGGFVSTNTEAFF	TGCGCCAGCAGCCAAGAGTCCAGAGGGGGGTTTGTGAGCACGAACACTGAAGCTTTCTTT
few	TRBD2	TRBV7-9	TRBJ2-5	CASSSGAGGRETQYF	TGTGCCAGCAGCTCCGGAGCGGGGGGGCGTGAGACCCAGTACTTC
-	TRBD1	TRBV20-1	TRBJ2-1	CSAQSITGGYNEQFF	TGCAGTGCGCAATCTATCACAGGGGGCTACAATGAGCAGTTCTTC
-	-	TRBV12-3/TRBV12-4	TRBJ2-7	CASSSPQGASYEQYF	TGTGCCAGCAGCTCACCCCAAGGGGCATCCTACGAGCAGTACTTC
-	TRBD1	TRBV2	TRBJ1-4	CASSITGGKKLFF	TGTGCCAGCAGCATTACAGGGGGGAAAAAACTGTTTTTT